This entry concerns a single T cell receptor beta chain. Antigen unknown. CDR1 is SGHRS and CDR2 is YFSETQ in the germline V gene. With 2 bases removed from V and 0 bases from J, the gap between germline ends came to 14 bases. The CDR3 extends over 16 amino acids. The use of a sample-barcoded 5' primer and a J-beta primer mix characterized a second PCR of about 6 to 12 cycles. One entry per CDR3 protein results from TCRdb running MiXCR on the 5' RACE reads. The sample has approximately 800,000 distinct CDR3 sequences, roughly 40% seen once. The data were obtained in a study of blood T cells in healthy people across ages. Study-wide points: Samples with more naive T cells showed higher observed beta diversity.

Per sample, no less than 5.5 micrograms of total RNA were extracted. The sequenced sample was blood. The chain couples TRBV5-1 to TRBJ1-1, with D tentatively TRBD1 (6 bases). This receptor was taken from a man in his late teens or twenties in good health. The CDR3 sequence is CASSFRGEGLNTEAFF. Here the CDR3 DNA reads TGCGCCAGCAGCTTTAGGGGGGAGGGATTGAACACTGAAGCTTTCTTT. The full variable domain, completed using reference TRBV5-1 and TRBJ1-1, is KAGVTQTPRYLIKTRGQQVTLSCSPISGHRSVSWYQQTPGQGLQFLFEYFSETQRNKGNFPGRFSGRQFSNSRSEMNVSTLELGDSALYLCASSFRGEGLNTEAFFGQGTRLTVV.